This T cell receptor (beta chain) came from a study of CD8 T cells in ankylosing spondylitis (dated by TCRdb to 2016 to 2017). For the wider study: The study set out to find disease-linked TCR variants by profiling T cell receptor beta repertoires in ankylosing spondylitis patients and healthy donors. The full study cohort was made up of 25 ankylosing spondylitis patients and approximately 100 healthy donors. Peripheral blood samples were taken, and synovial fluid was additionally collected from ankylosing spondylitis patients. Findings and caveats that apply to the study as a whole: According to the report, matched synovial fluid samples from ankylosing spondylitis patients were significantly enriched for the disease-linked clones. Some TCR beta motif variants had previously been reported in synovial fluid and blood of reactive arthritis patients, which suggested common disease-initiation mechanisms. A CD8+ phenotype was shown by the disease-linked clones, which were found at relatively low frequencies in peripheral blood. Blood from ankylosing spondylitis patients appeared to be characterized by a TCR beta motif made up of seven or eight highly homologous amino acid variants.

This clonotype was counted ten times or more. Its antigen is unknown. One base away there is no much larger clone; base qualities are not given. Spanning cysteine to phenylalanine, the CDR3 consists of 18 amino acids. The retained sequence is limited to the CDR3, 54 bases, with the frame set at the first base. V is cut back by 5 bases and J by 5 bases, with 12 bases in the junction unmatched. Per the germline V gene, MNHEY is the CDR1 and SVGEGT is the CDR2. Sequencing was carried out with an Illumina HiSeq 2500. Quantitative 5'-RACE with molecular barcodes was the method used to prepare the TCR beta libraries. Per the source publication's procedure: Disease-linked TCR variants were identified with a new computational method built on a probabilistic model of VDJ rearrangement. Clones were called with MiXCR by TCRdb after fastp trimmed the public reads at Q25, and only in-frame beta chains were retained. Each record represents a unique CDR3 protein, reported with the most common genes and DNA among its rows. TCRdb assigned the V and J calls; the authors' analysis was not used. The sample data list approximately 240,000 distinct CDR3 sequences, and more than 9% of these were observed just once. The ten most abundant clones make up 2.6% of the sample.

The clonotype originates from a male donor with ankylosing spondylitis or in good health (not recorded which). Sequenced sample: blood, either unsorted or a sorted T cell fraction (not recorded which). The chain is encoded by TRBV6-2 or TRBV6-3 joined to TRBJ2-3; 14 central bases correspond to TRBD2. The CDR3 is CASSTYRTSGRLEDTQYF. The bases are TGTGCCAGCAGTACCTATCGGACTAGCGGGAGGCTGGAAGATACGCAGTATTTT.